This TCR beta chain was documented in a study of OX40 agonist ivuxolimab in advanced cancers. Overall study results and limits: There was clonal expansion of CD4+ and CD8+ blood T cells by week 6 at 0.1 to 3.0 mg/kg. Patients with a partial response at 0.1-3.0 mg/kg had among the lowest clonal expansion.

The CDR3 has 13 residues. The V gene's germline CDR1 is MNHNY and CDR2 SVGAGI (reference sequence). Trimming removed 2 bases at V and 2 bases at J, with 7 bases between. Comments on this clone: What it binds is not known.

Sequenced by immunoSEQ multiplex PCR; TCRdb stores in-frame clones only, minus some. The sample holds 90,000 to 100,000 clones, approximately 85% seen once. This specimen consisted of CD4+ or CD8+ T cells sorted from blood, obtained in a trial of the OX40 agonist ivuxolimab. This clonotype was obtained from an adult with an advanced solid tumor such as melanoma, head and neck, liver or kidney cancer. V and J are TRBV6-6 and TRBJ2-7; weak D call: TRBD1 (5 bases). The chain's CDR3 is CASSYRQPYEQYF. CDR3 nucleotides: TGTGCCAGCAGTTACAGACAGCCCTACGAGCAGTACTTC.